The rows below give T cell receptor beta chains drawn from one sample of a study of breast tumors, draining lymph nodes, adjacent tissues. TCRdb processed the multiplex PCR reads anew with MiXCR; each CDR3 protein has one entry. The sample includes a few hundred thousand distinct CDR3 sequences, under 35% seen only once; the top ten take 3% to 4.5%. Input material: axillary lymph node tissue. The receptors come from a female donor with breast cancer. Some clones in this sample may be carry-over from other donors' samples. The CDR3 runs from the conserved cysteine through the conserved F or W. The D gene is left open where the match is weak. Only part of the rows carry a size: once, few, many, or a class if the clone is expanded.

d_call: NA; j_call: TRBJ1-5; clone_size: many; v_call: TRBV19; cdr3_aa: CASSIRSGIVKQPQHF; cdr3_nt: TGTGCCAGTAGTATTAGGTCGGGGATAGTTAAACAGCCCCAGCATTTT
d_call: NA; j_call: TRBJ2-7; clone_size: many; v_call: TRBV29-1; cdr3_aa: CSGRTSHEQYF; cdr3_nt: TGCAGCGGCCGGACATCCCACGAGCAGTACTTC
d_call: TRBD2; j_call: TRBJ2-3; clone_size: NA; v_call: TRBV2; cdr3_aa: CASSDTSGRWSNEQYF; cdr3_nt: TGTGCCAGCAGTGACACTAGCGGGAGGTGGAGCAATGAGCAGTATTTT
d_call: NA; j_call: TRBJ2-5; clone_size: NA; v_call: TRBV2; cdr3_aa: CASSARDRLDRETQYF; cdr3_nt: TGTGCCAGCAGTGCTAGAGATCGACTCGACAGGGAGACCCAGTACTTC
d_call: NA; j_call: TRBJ1-2; clone_size: NA; v_call: TRBV5-4; cdr3_aa: CAGSWDRGLYGYTF; cdr3_nt: TGTGCCGGTTCATGGGACCGGGGATTATATGGCTACACCTTC
d_call: TRBD1; j_call: TRBJ2-7; clone_size: few; v_call: TRBV28; cdr3_aa: CASSLEGAAYEQYF; cdr3_nt: TGTGCCAGCAGTTTAGAGGGGGCCGCCTACGAGCAGTACTTC
d_call: TRBD1; j_call: TRBJ2-5; clone_size: NA; v_call: TRBV5-4; cdr3_aa: CASISDVGSEGAETQYF; cdr3_nt: TGTGCCAGCATTTCGGATGTGGGTAGCGAGGGGGCTGAGACCCAGTACTTC
d_call: NA; j_call: TRBJ2-7; clone_size: many; v_call: TRBV4-2; cdr3_aa: CASSPSRTTIYEQYF; cdr3_nt: TGTGCCAGCAGCCCCTCAAGGACTACGATCTACGAGCAGTACTTC
d_call: NA; j_call: TRBJ2-2; clone_size: many; v_call: TRBV25-1; cdr3_aa: CASSEDEGRNTGELFF; cdr3_nt: TGTGCCAGCAGTGAAGATGAAGGGAGAAACACCGGGGAGCTGTTTTTT
d_call: TRBD1; j_call: TRBJ1-1; clone_size: few; v_call: TRBV14; cdr3_aa: CASSRDRADTEAFF; cdr3_nt: TGTGCCAGCAGCCGAGACAGGGCGGACACTGAAGCTTTCTTT
d_call: NA; j_call: TRBJ2-1; clone_size: NA; v_call: TRBV20-1; cdr3_aa: CSARDSGTTNNEQFF; cdr3_nt: TGCAGTGCTAGAGACAGCGGGACAACCAACAATGAGCAGTTCTTC
d_call: TRBD1; j_call: TRBJ1-2; clone_size: many; v_call: TRBV7-9; cdr3_aa: CASSQRTGGNYGYTF; cdr3_nt: TGTGCCAGCAGCCAGAGGACAGGGGGAAACTATGGCTACACCTTC
d_call: NA; j_call: TRBJ2-2; clone_size: many; v_call: TRBV12-3/TRBV12-4; cdr3_aa: CASSLSRDTGELFF; cdr3_nt: TGTGCCAGCAGTTTAAGCCGGGACACCGGGGAGCTGTTTTTT
d_call: TRBD2; j_call: TRBJ2-1; clone_size: NA; v_call: TRBV11-3; cdr3_aa: CASSSWTSESGDEQFF; cdr3_nt: TGTGCCAGCAGCTCGTGGACTAGCGAGAGTGGTGATGAGCAGTTCTTC
d_call: NA; j_call: TRBJ2-1; clone_size: many; v_call: TRBV7-2; cdr3_aa: CASSLAGWGVRDNEQFF; cdr3_nt: TGTGCCAGCAGCTTAGCGGGGTGGGGGGTCAGGGACAATGAGCAGTTCTTC
d_call: TRBD2; j_call: TRBJ2-2; clone_size: many; v_call: TRBV11-2; cdr3_aa: CASSFRGEGWAGELFF; cdr3_nt: TGTGCCAGCAGCTTCCGCGGGGAGGGTTGGGCCGGGGAGCTGTTTTTT
d_call: NA; j_call: TRBJ2-1; clone_size: many; v_call: TRBV7-3; cdr3_aa: CASSLTAGYPYNEQFF; cdr3_nt: TGTGCCAGCAGCTTAACCGCGGGGTACCCTTACAATGAGCAGTTCTTC
d_call: NA; j_call: TRBJ2-7; clone_size: NA; v_call: TRBV19; cdr3_aa: CASSIRQDISYEQYF; cdr3_nt: TGTGCCAGTAGTATAAGACAGGATATCTCCTACGAGCAGTACTTC
d_call: TRBD1; j_call: TRBJ1-3; clone_size: few; v_call: TRBV4-2; cdr3_aa: CASSQDPRQGLGNTIYF; cdr3_nt: TGTGCCAGCAGCCAAGACCCCCGACAGGGCCTTGGAAACACCATATATTTT
d_call: NA; j_call: TRBJ2-7; clone_size: many; v_call: TRBV13; cdr3_aa: CASRKPGSYEQYF; cdr3_nt: TGTGCCAGCAGGAAACCGGGTTCCTACGAGCAGTACTTC
d_call: TRBD1; j_call: TRBJ2-1; clone_size: many; v_call: TRBV7-2; cdr3_aa: CASSLVVTGGANNEQFF; cdr3_nt: TGTGCCAGCAGCTTAGTCGTGACAGGGGGCGCTAACAATGAGCAGTTCTTC
d_call: TRBD2; j_call: TRBJ2-1; clone_size: many; v_call: TRBV11-3; cdr3_aa: CASSLGMTSRASSYNEQFF; cdr3_nt: TGTGCCAGCAGCTTAGGTATGACTAGCCGTGCGTCCTCCTACAATGAGCAGTTCTTC
d_call: TRBD1; j_call: TRBJ2-5; clone_size: many; v_call: TRBV20-1; cdr3_aa: CSAERQGARETQYF; cdr3_nt: TGCAGTGCCGAACGTCAGGGGGCTAGGGAGACCCAGTACTTC
d_call: TRBD1; j_call: TRBJ1-2; clone_size: many; v_call: TRBV5-4; cdr3_aa: CASSLTGVGGYTF; cdr3_nt: TGTGCCAGCAGCTTGACAGGGGTCGGTGGCTACACCTTC
d_call: NA; j_call: TRBJ1-5; clone_size: many; v_call: TRBV20-1; cdr3_aa: CSASRGENQPQHF; cdr3_nt: TGCAGTGCTAGTCGGGGGGAGAATCAGCCCCAGCATTTT
d_call: NA; j_call: TRBJ1-2; clone_size: many; v_call: TRBV13; cdr3_aa: CASSSLDRGGYTF; cdr3_nt: TGTGCCAGCAGCTCGCTAGACAGAGGAGGCTACACCTTC
d_call: TRBD2; j_call: TRBJ2-1; clone_size: many; v_call: TRBV7-6; cdr3_aa: CASSKREGPYNEQFF; cdr3_nt: TGTGCCAGCAGCAAGCGGGAGGGCCCCTACAATGAGCAGTTCTTC
d_call: NA; j_call: TRBJ2-2; clone_size: many; v_call: TRBV5-1; cdr3_aa: CASSPTGTGELFF; cdr3_nt: TGCGCCAGCAGCCCGACGGGGACCGGGGAGCTGTTTTTT
d_call: NA; j_call: TRBJ2-5; clone_size: few; v_call: TRBV5-1; cdr3_aa: CASSLLTGQDTQYF; cdr3_nt: TGCGCCAGCAGCCTACTGACAGGTCAAGACACCCAGTACTTC
d_call: NA; j_call: TRBJ2-1; clone_size: NA; v_call: TRBV2; cdr3_aa: CASSETGYSYNEQFF; cdr3_nt: TGTGCCAGCAGTGAAACTGGATACTCCTACAATGAGCAGTTCTTC
d_call: NA; j_call: TRBJ1-4; clone_size: many; v_call: TRBV11-2; cdr3_aa: CASSLVSSRNEKLFF; cdr3_nt: TGTGCCAGCAGCTTAGTATCCAGCAGGAATGAAAAACTGTTTTTT
d_call: NA; j_call: TRBJ2-2; clone_size: few; v_call: TRBV3-1; cdr3_aa: CASSQGGSRSGELFF; cdr3_nt: TGTGCCAGCAGCCAAGGGGGTAGCAGGTCCGGGGAGCTGTTTTTT
d_call: NA; j_call: TRBJ1-2; clone_size: NA; v_call: TRBV7-9; cdr3_aa: CASSFWRASSFDYGYTF; cdr3_nt: TGTGCCAGCAGCTTTTGGCGGGCTAGCTCTTTTGACTATGGCTACACCTTC
d_call: TRBD1; j_call: TRBJ1-2; clone_size: NA; v_call: TRBV10-3; cdr3_aa: CAISRTGLYGYTF; cdr3_nt: TGTGCCATCAGTAGGACAGGTCTCTACGGCTACACCTTC
d_call: NA; j_call: TRBJ2-7; clone_size: many; v_call: TRBV4-1; cdr3_aa: CASSRTPSDFSYEQYF; cdr3_nt: TGCGCCAGCAGCCGTACTCCTAGCGACTTCTCCTACGAGCAGTACTTC
d_call: TRBD1; j_call: TRBJ1-5; clone_size: NA; v_call: TRBV2; cdr3_aa: CASSGRQGYHQPQHF; cdr3_nt: TGTGCCAGCAGTGGTCGACAGGGGTACCATCAGCCCCAGCATTTT
d_call: NA; j_call: TRBJ2-7; clone_size: many; v_call: TRBV20-1; cdr3_aa: CSALRDTFYEQYF; cdr3_nt: TGCAGTGCTCTCCGGGACACCTTTTACGAGCAGTACTTC
d_call: TRBD1; j_call: TRBJ1-4; clone_size: few; v_call: TRBV3-1; cdr3_aa: CASSQYRGNEKLFF; cdr3_nt: TGTGCCAGCAGCCAATACAGGGGTAATGAAAAACTGTTTTTT
d_call: NA; j_call: TRBJ1-5; clone_size: many; v_call: TRBV9; cdr3_aa: CASSVGGKNQPQHF; cdr3_nt: TGTGCCAGCAGCGTAGGTGGGAAAAATCAGCCCCAGCATTTT
d_call: TRBD1; j_call: TRBJ1-3; clone_size: many; v_call: TRBV12-3/TRBV12-4; cdr3_aa: CASSFTTGAGNTIYF; cdr3_nt: TGTGCCAGCAGTTTCACGACAGGGGCTGGAAACACCATATATTTT
d_call: NA; j_call: TRBJ2-5; clone_size: many; v_call: TRBV20-1; cdr3_aa: CSARAGGQETQYF; cdr3_nt: TGCAGTGCTAGGGCAGGGGGGCAAGAGACCCAGTACTTC
d_call: TRBD1; j_call: TRBJ1-2; clone_size: NA; v_call: TRBV15; cdr3_aa: CATSSARGDRDYGYTF; cdr3_nt: TGTGCCACCAGCAGTGCTAGGGGGGACAGAGACTATGGCTACACCTTC